These T cell receptor beta chains were read from a single sample in a study of shared clonotypes between healthy human individuals. Libraries were prepared by immunoSEQ multiplex PCR; TCRdb keeps only in-frame clonotypes and omits some of them. The sample holds about 700,000 clones, about 91% seen once. The sequenced sample was naive CD8+ T cells sorted from blood. All receptors derive from a man aged 30 to 45 in good health. Each CDR3 is given with its conserved first and last residue. A D gene is named only where the DNA matches it firmly. Not all rows give a size; the values are once, few, many and, for expanded clones, a class.

TRBD2 TRBJ2-3 . 17 TRBV2 TGTGCCAGCAGCCCCGGGACTACTAAGATCCATGGAGATACGCAGTATTTT CASSPGTTKIHGDTQYF
TRBD2 TRBJ2-1 . 16 TRBV4-1 TGCGCCAGCAGCCAGCGGCTAGCGGAACTCTACAATGAGCAGTTCTTC CASSQRLAELYNEQFF
. TRBJ2-2 . 12 TRBV5-4 TGTGCCAGCAGCTTGGGTCAGTGGGAGCTGTTTTTT CASSLGQWELFF
TRBD1 TRBJ2-1 . 15 TRBV2 TGTGCCAGCAGGGCAGGGACAGGGGCGTACAATGAGCAGTTCTTC CASRAGTGAYNEQFF
. TRBJ2-7 once 13 TRBV4-3 TGCGCCAGCAGCCAAGACAGACAGTACGAGCAGTACTTC CASSQDRQYEQYF
. TRBJ1-5 . 14 TRBV27 TGTGCCAGCAGTTTCGGCCGAAGCAATCAGCCCCAGCATTTT CASSFGRSNQPQHF
. TRBJ2-1 . 11 TRBV29-1 TGCAGCGTGAGGGACGGCAATGAGCAGTTCTTC CSVRDGNEQFF
. TRBJ1-2 . 13 TRBV6-5 TGTGCCAGCAGTTACGGCAGGGACTATGGCTACACCTTC CASSYGRDYGYTF
. TRBJ2-1 . 16 TRBV9 TGTGCCAGCAGCAAAAGCGGGTTCCAATCCTACAATGAGCAGTTCTTC CASSKSGFQSYNEQFF
. TRBJ2-7 . 14 TRBV7-9 TGTGCCAGCAGCTTAACGGTGTCGACCTACGAGCAGTACTTC CASSLTVSTYEQYF
. TRBJ1-2 . 18 TRBV9 TGTGCCAGCAGCCCCCACGAACTGGGGGGGCCGACAAGGTATGGCTACACCTTC CASSPHELGGPTRYGYTF
TRBD2 TRBJ2-3 . 15 TRBV6-4 TGTGCCAGCAGTGAGACTAGCGCCCCCACAGATACGCAGTATTTT CASSETSAPTDTQYF
. TRBJ2-7 once 14 TRBV10-3 TGTGCCATCAGACTGACAGATAGTTCCTACGAGCAGTACTTC CAIRLTDSSYEQYF
TRBD1 TRBJ2-2 . 18 TRBV11-3 TGTGCCAGCAGCTTAGAGGGTCGGCAGGGGGCTCTAGGCGGGGAGCTGTTTTTT CASSLEGRQGALGGELFF
. TRBJ2-7 . 15 TRBV6-5 TGTGCCAGCAGTAGATCGCAGGCGAGCTCCTACGAGCAGTACTTC CASSRSQASSYEQYF
. TRBJ1-1 . 12 TRBV7-9 TGTGCCAGCAGACCGGGACACACTGAAGCTTTCTTT CASRPGHTEAFF
. TRBJ2-7 . 15 TRBV14 TGTGCCAGCAGCCAAGGGATGGGAGGTTACTACGAGCAGTACTTC CASSQGMGGYYEQYF
. TRBJ2-7 . 14 TRBV4-1 TGCGCCAGCAGCCAAGATCCAGGAACCTACGAGCAGTACTTC CASSQDPGTYEQYF
TRBD1 TRBJ1-2 . 17 TRBV4-3 TGCGCCAGCAGCCAAGATATTTCCGGGACAGGGATTCAGGGCTACACCTTC CASSQDISGTGIQGYTF
TRBD2 TRBJ2-3 . 17 TRBV9 TGTGCCAGCAGCCCCGGACTAGCGGGAGGGCGTTTCGATACGCAGTATTTT CASSPGLAGGRFDTQYF
TRBD2 TRBJ2-1 . 18 TRBV9 TGTGCCAGCAGCGCAGGTCTCAGTAGCGGGAGCTCCTACAATGAGCAGTTCTTC CASSAGLSSGSSYNEQFF
TRBD1 TRBJ2-7 few 16 TRBV28 TGTGCCAGCAGTCCGCGCCTAGGACAGGGGGCGAACGAGCAGTACTTC CASSPRLGQGANEQYF
. TRBJ2-2 . 17 TRBV4-1 TGCGCCAGCAGCCAAACAGTGGCAGATGCGAACACCGGGGAGCTGTTTTTT CASSQTVADANTGELFF
. TRBJ2-7 . 14 TRBV29-1 TGCAGCGTCGGAGCGGCGGCGAGCTCCTACGAGCAGTACTTC CSVGAAASSYEQYF
TRBD1 TRBJ2-7 . 14 TRBV11-3 TGTGCCAGCAGCGACAGGGGCTCAGCCTACGAGCAGTACTTC CASSDRGSAYEQYF
TRBD2 TRBJ2-1 . 15 TRBV7-2 TGTGCCAGCAGCTTCACGGGGGGGTCCTACAATGAGCAGTTCTTC CASSFTGGSYNEQFF
TRBD2 TRBJ2-4 . 15 TRBV7-8 TGTGCCAGCAGTTCCGTAGCGGGAGGGTTGAACATTCAGTACTTC CASSSVAGGLNIQYF
. TRBJ2-7 . 12 TRBV5-4 TGTGCCAGCAGCTTGAATTCCTACGAGCAGTACTTC CASSLNSYEQYF
. TRBJ2-1 . 16 TRBV6-4 TGTGCCAGCAGTGACCCCTCTAGGGGGTACTACAATGAGCAGTTCTTC CASSDPSRGYYNEQFF
. TRBJ2-4 . 15 TRBV21-1 TGTGCCAGCAGCACAAAGGGGCTAGCCAAAAACATTCAGTACTTC CASSTKGLAKNIQYF
. TRBJ2-4 . 13 TRBV4-1 TGCGCCAGCAGCCAAGCCCAGGGCAACATTCAGTACTTC CASSQAQGNIQYF
TRBD2 TRBJ2-7 . 15 TRBV5-1 TGCGCCAGCAGCAGTGCACTAGCGGGAGAGTACGAGCAGTACTTC CASSSALAGEYEQYF
TRBD1 TRBJ1-1 few 17 TRBV15 TGTGCCACCAGCGGCAAGAGGGATCAGGGGGTAATCACTGAAGCTTTCTTT CATSGKRDQGVITEAFF